This T cell receptor (beta chain) was captured by sequencing in a study of T cell repertoires in aging, cancer and after chemotherapy. Turning to the study itself: Paired samples before and after chemotherapy came from glioblastoma patients receiving temozolomide-based therapy. General study findings and limits: Rebound thymic output was suggested by rising median generation probability during chemotherapy in each cancer cohort.

This clonotype occurred a few times. Its target is unknown. The junction does not match germline at one end; this may be a read error. The germline V gene encodes CDR1 MRHNA and CDR2 SNTAGT. This CDR3 is built from 15 residues. Amplification of TCR beta used genomic DNA extracted from peripheral blood. Rearranged V-D-J TRB sequences were amplified with a mixed TRB-A/B primer pool. TCRdb re-called the multiplex PCR reads with MiXCR, one entry per CDR3 protein. The sample includes around 1,600 distinct CDR3 sequences, 35% to 40% of them seen just once. This TCR was recovered from a human donor with a solid tumor. The chain has TRBV6-4 and TRBJ2-5; 10 bases align to TRBD2. The sample comprised blood. CDR3 sequence reads: CASSEPGTSDSLGDF. The CDR3 bases are TGTGCCAGCAGTGAACCCGGGACTAGCGACTCTCTCGGGGACTTC.